This section outlines one TCR beta chain sequence together with its context. The clone's antigen remains unknown. Base qualities are not recorded, but no much larger clone differs from it by a single base. The germline V and J ends show losses of 5 bases and 0 bases respectively, and no gene match explains 10 bases of the junction. From its cysteine to its phenylalanine, the CDR3 spans 18 amino acids. Just the 54-base CDR3 DNA is kept, in frame starting at base 1. Sequences LGHNA (CDR1) and YSLEER (CDR2) are obtained from the germline V gene. The trial excluded patients who had a history of autoimmune disease or who were on systemic immunosuppression. Peripheral blood for TCR sequencing was collected from all dose cohorts at baseline, on cycle 4 day 1, and on cycle 7 day 1. The samples were drawn from a first-in-human, open-label, multicenter phase I dose-escalation trial of ivuxolimab. The trial enrolled adults with locally advanced or metastatic head and neck squamous cell, hepatocellular, melanoma or renal cell carcinoma. Before TCR sequencing, CD4+ and CD8+ T cells were separately sorted from peripheral blood.

To sequence the TCRbeta CDR3 region, genomic DNA was isolated from the sorted cells. The immunoSEQ Assay was used for sequencing of TCRbeta CDR3 regions. TCRdb provides this immuneACCESS table in a form limited to in-frame rearrangements. Some clones are lacking; in checked studies, under half of them reflect an unresolved V gene, and why the rest are absent is not known. The sample table shows about 72,000 clones, and 88% are seen once. Around 0.96% of the sample rests with the top ten. This entry comes from a study of OX40 agonist ivuxolimab in advanced cancers. In the study overall: The costimulatory receptor OX40 (CD134) was targeted by ivuxolimab, a fully human IgG2 agonistic monoclonal antibody. The point of sequencing TCRbeta in the periphery was to test whether ivuxolimab changed TCR sequence diversity and drove clonal T-cell expansion. The paper reports the monotherapy dose-escalation portion (N = 52 patients) of the phase I ivuxolimab trial. In the dose-escalation cohort, around four fifths of patients were male, and the mean age was approximately 60 years, with a range of 23 to 79. Of the 50 to 55 patients in dose escalation, approximately 20 had hepatocellular carcinoma, some 15 had melanoma, 9 had renal cell carcinoma and 9 had head and neck cancer. Partial responses were achieved by three dose-escalation patients, of whom one had hepatocellular carcinoma and two had cutaneous melanoma. Patients were allowed to have had prior anti-PD-1, anti-PD-L1 or anti-CTLA-4 therapy, and more than 35% of the dose-escalation patients had been treated with checkpoint inhibitors. Intravenous ivuxolimab was administered to patients every 2 weeks at six dose levels: 0.01, 0.1, 0.3, 1.5, 3 and 10 mg/kg.

The study at large found these results: In partial responders in the 0.1-3.0 mg/kg groups, normalized peripheral clonal expansion was found to be among the lowest, especially among CD8+ T cells. Low levels of normalized T-cell clonal expansion were also seen in some nonresponding patients. After ivuxolimab, expanded clones were on average more numerous among CD8+ T cells than among CD4+ T cells. The antigen specificity of the clonally expanded peripheral T cells was not determined. Clonal expansion of both CD4+ and CD8+ blood T cells was observed from baseline to week 6 at doses 0.1 to 3.0 mg/kg.

This clonotype was sampled from an adult with an advanced solid tumor such as melanoma, head and neck, liver or kidney cancer. The rearranged chain carries TRBV4-3 and TRBJ2-6, with 7 middle bases fitting TRBD1. The sample consisted of CD4+ or CD8+ T cells sorted from blood, taken in a trial of the OX40 agonist ivuxolimab. CDR3 reads: CASSAGTAPNSGANVLTF. The base sequence is TGCGCCAGCAGCGCAGGGACAGCCCCAAACTCTGGGGCCAACGTCCTGACTTTC.